This TCR beta chain was recorded in a study of vaccination and CD4 T cells after COVID-19. Study-wide context: For each participant, vaccination comprised two doses of either the BNT162b2 or the mRNA-1273 vaccine. Investigators stimulated cells with overlapping spike peptides drawn from SARS-CoV-2, HCoV-NL63, HCoV-OC43 and HCoV-229E.

Germline CDR1 reads SGHDN; CDR2 reads FVKESK. CDR3 length: 15 residues. Trimming at V came to 3 bases and at J to 6 bases, leaving 5 bases not matched to a gene. Turning to this clonotype: Its antigen is currently unknown.

Treatment defined: roughly 10-day PBMC culture with coronavirus spike peptide pools or control peptides (ViraFEST assay). ViraFEST expanded antigen-specific T cells with peptide pools, then sequenced TCRs. The Oncomine TCR Beta short-read assay sequenced DNA from cultured CD4+ T cells. Genomic DNA from cultured CD4+ T cells was extracted. A single record per CDR3 protein comes from TCRdb applying MiXCR to the PCR reads. This table holds about 20,000 distinct CDR3 sequences, around 50% found once. The sequenced sample consisted of CD4+ T cells from blood, cultured in vitro. The TCR was taken from a human donor who had recovered from COVID-19. The V call is TRBV14, the J call TRBJ2-1; 10 bases are shared with TRBD2. The CDR3 sequence is CASSHSGRARNEQFF. In nucleotides, the CDR3 is TGTGCCAGCAGCCACAGCGGGAGGGCCCGCAATGAGCAGTTCTTC.